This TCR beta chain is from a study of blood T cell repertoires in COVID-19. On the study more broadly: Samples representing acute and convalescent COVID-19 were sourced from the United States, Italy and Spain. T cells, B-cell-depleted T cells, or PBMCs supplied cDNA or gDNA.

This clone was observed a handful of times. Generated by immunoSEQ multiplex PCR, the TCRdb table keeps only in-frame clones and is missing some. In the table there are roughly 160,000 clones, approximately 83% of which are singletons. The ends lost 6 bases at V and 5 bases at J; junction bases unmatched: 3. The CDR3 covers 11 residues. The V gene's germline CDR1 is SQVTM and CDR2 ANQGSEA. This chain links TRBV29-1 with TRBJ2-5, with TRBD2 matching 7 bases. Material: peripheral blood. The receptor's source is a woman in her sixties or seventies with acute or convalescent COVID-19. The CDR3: CSVGGKETQYF. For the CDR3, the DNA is TGCAGCGTGGGGGGGAAGGAGACCCAGTACTTC.